This T cell receptor (beta chain) was recorded in a study of T cell responses to AZD1222 COVID-19 vaccine (dated by TCRdb to the early 2020s). Study-level background: AZD1222 recipients with second doses at about 4 weeks or about 12 weeks were pooled, because spike-specific TCR depth and breadth did not differ between schedules. Trial participants were enrolled by age into 18-55, 56-69 and 70-plus year subgroups, with about 150, 28 and 57 TCR-sequenced participants respectively. A total of around 240 trial participants underwent TCR sequencing, of whom approximately 210 received two doses of AZD1222 and some 25 received two doses of the MenACWY control vaccine.

V is clipped by 0 bases and J by 0 bases, and the sequence between their germline boundaries is 9 bases long. The germline V gene supplies CDR1 MNHEY and CDR2 SVGAGI. The CDR3 has 16 amino acids, counting the end cysteine and phenylalanine. The retained sequence is limited to the CDR3, 48 bases, with the frame set at the first base. Results the study describes overall, beyond this receptor: The whole spike protein was spanned by vaccine-associated CD4 TCRs, and dominant responses were seen in regions 160-218 and 743-854. The 56-69-year group was small, and its depth increase did not reach significance, likely because of low power. Epitopes outside the regions mutated in the B.1.351 and B.1.1.7 variants were reportedly recognized by nearly half of the unique spike-specific TCRs. Participants were mostly white British and included more females than males, and it was suggested by the authors that clonal diversity may have been underestimated. Because no day 14 peak-response samples were available, the repertoires could be characterized only after the peak T cell response. Conclusions about previously exposed vaccinees are limited because only a handful of AZD1222 recipients were SARS-CoV-2 seropositive at baseline. Spike-specific TCR breadth and depth rose significantly after two AZD1222 doses compared with day 0 and with MenACWY recipients.

The time point label for this specimen denotes: baseline before first vaccination. The vaccinee samples were drawn from two UK trials, COV001 and COV002, one of which was a single-blind randomized controlled phase 2/3 trial testing AZD1222 (ChAdOx1 nCoV-19) in healthy adults. For TCRbeta chain sequencing, PBMC samples were collected from trial participants at day 0 and at day 28 after the second dose. The CDR3 regions of human TCRbeta chains were subjected to immunosequencing. The published analysis was carried out like this. Repertoire TCRs were checked for matches against a reference library of SARS-CoV-2-specific TCRs that had been generated using the MIRA antigen-specificity platform. Breadth meant the fraction of unique TCRs that were SARS-CoV-2-associated, whereas depth meant the fraction of total T cells that were SARS-CoV-2-associated. Using the MIRA data, each spike-specific TCR was assigned both to the spike region to which the TCR was reactive and to a CD4 or CD8 class. Log10-transformed breadth and depth values were compared by one-way ANOVA with Sidak's multiple comparisons tests. Here the immuneACCESS table is served through TCRdb, limited to in-frame sequences with V and J called. Missing clones are a known gap in these copies; in checked studies unresolved V genes cover under half, and the rest lacks a known reason. Clone size and the V and J calls come from that table; the DNA yielded D and trimming. The table for this sample lists roughly 100,000 clones; 75% to 90% of them were counted only once. 5% to 6% of the sample is taken by the ten largest.

The sample holds one count of this clone. The target of this receptor is not known. No much larger clone exists at a distance of one base, and base qualities are not known. The V gene is TRBV6-5 and the J gene is TRBJ1-3, with no reliable assignment of the D segment. Sequencing used peripheral blood, obtained on day 0 of AZD1222 vaccination. This receptor was taken from an adult in good health. The nucleotide sequence is given as TGTGCCAGCAGTTACTCTCGGGCAGGCTCTGGAAACACCATATATTTT. It is translated as CASSYSRAGSGNTIYF.